The 10 T cell receptor beta chains below all came from one sample that was sequenced in a study of blood T cell repertoires in COVID-19. Measured with immunoSEQ multiplex PCR; TCRdb has only the in-frame clones, and not every one. The data show 120,000 or so clones, roughly 90% seen once. Source material: peripheral blood. The receptor set was obtained from a man between 45 and 60 years old with acute or convalescent COVID-19.

This chain uses TRBV7-9 with TRBJ1-6; the match to TRBD1 covers 10 bases. The CDR3 consists of 16 residues. Trimming took 4 bases from V and 8 from J; bases not matched to a gene: 8. CDR1 SEHNR and CDR2 FQNEAQ come from the germline V gene (reference sequence). The CDR3: CASSSWKTGGDSPLHF. For the CDR3, the DNA is TGTGCCAGCAGCTCATGGAAGACAGGGGGCGATTCACCCCTCCACTTT.

This sequence joins TRBV13 and TRBJ2-3; D perhaps matches TRBD1 (6 bases). V lost 2 bases, J lost 2 bases, and 14 bases lay in between. CDR1 and CDR2 (germline): PRHDT, FYEKMQ (reference sequence). The CDR3 runs to 16 residues. CDR3 coding DNA: TGTGCCAGCAGCTTATTGCAAGGGGGTTCCACAGATACGCAGTATTTT. Residues: CASSLLQGGSTDTQYF.

This sequence joins TRBV11-2 and TRBJ2-1; TRBD2 matches 10 bases. Germline assignment: CDR1 SGHAT and CDR2 FQNNGV. V lost 3 bases and J lost 3; bases outside the gene matches: 2. CDR3 length equals 15 residues. The CDR3 here is CASSFRTSGYNEQFF. For the CDR3, the DNA is TGTGCCAGCAGCTTTCGGACTAGCGGCTACAATGAGCAGTTCTTC. Combining the CDR3 with reference TRBV11-2 and TRBJ2-1 gives the whole variable domain EAGVAQSPRYKIIEKRQSVAFWCNPISGHATLYWYQQILGQGPKLLIQFQNNGVVDDSQLPKDRFSAERLKGVDSTLKIQPAKLEDSAVYLCASSFRTSGYNEQFFGPGTRLTVL.

The chain couples TRBV6-5 to TRBJ1-5; weak D call: TRBD1 (5 bases). Trimming removed 6 bases from V and 2 bases from J, with 14 bases in between. The CDR3 runs to 15 residues. Germline CDR1 MNHEY, CDR2 SVGAGI. The CDR3 DNA reads TGTGCCAGCAGCCCGAAGGTAGGGGGCAATCAGCCCCAGCATTTT. Its translation is CASSPKVGGNQPQHF.

The rearrangement joins TRBV30 to TRBJ1-4; 7 nucleotides align to TRBD1. The CDR3 covers 16 residues. V trimming: 4 bases; J trimming: 6 bases; junction bases outside the gene matches: 14. CDR1 is GTSNPN and CDR2 is SVGIG in the germline V gene (reference sequence). CDR3 loop: CAWNRPGGRVDEKLFF. For the CDR3, the DNA is TGTGCCTGGAATCGCCCAGGGGGGCGGGTAGATGAAAAACTGTTTTTT.

CDR3: CASSLGAGLETDTQYF. The CDR3 DNA follows: TGCGCCAGCAGCTTGGGAGCGGGACTGGAGACAGATACGCAGTATTTT. The rearrangement links TRBV5-1 to TRBJ2-3; 7 bases line up with TRBD2. CDR1 is SGHRS and CDR2 is YFSETQ in the germline V gene. The CDR3 consists of 16 residues. The V segment lost 0 bases and the J segment 3 bases; nucleotides outside the gene matches: 7.

V and J are TRBV3-1 (or the pseudogene TRBV3-2) and TRBJ2-2, with TRBD2 matching 11 bases. Germline CDR1 is LGHDT and CDR2 is YNNKEL (reference sequence). With V trimmed by 4 bases and J by 2 bases, 6 bases remained unmatched. This CDR3 is 17 amino acids long. DNA for the CDR3: TGTGCCAGCAGCCGCCCTGGACTAGCGGGTAACACCGGGGAGCTGTTTTTT. Amino acid sequence: CASSRPGLAGNTGELFF.

The gene calls are TRBV27 and TRBJ2-1; 12 nucleotides line up with TRBD2. CDR3 length: 14 residues. Unmatched junction bases numbered 4, after V lost 6 bases and J lost 7 bases. Per germline, CDR1 MNHEY and CDR2 SMNVEV (reference sequence). In DNA form, the CDR3 reads TGTGCCAGCAGGCGACTAGCGGGAGCGAATGAGCAGTTCTTC. This sequence encodes CASRRLAGANEQFF.

CDR3 residues: CAWSVLRTSGARDTQYF. For the CDR3, the DNA is TGTGCCTGGAGTGTACTAAGGACTAGCGGAGCCCGGGATACGCAGTATTTT. The genes are TRBV30 and TRBJ2-3, with TRBD2 matching 10 bases. The CDR3 spans 17 residues. V was clipped by 0 bases and J by 6 bases; unmatched bases: 12. The germline gives CDR1 GTSNPN, CDR2 SVGIG (reference sequence).

The chain combines TRBV6-5 with TRBJ2-5; tentative D call: TRBD1 (6 bases). This CDR3 has 14 amino acids. Trimming pared 6 bases from V and 2 bases from J, leaving 13 bases between. The V gene's germline CDR1 is MNHEY and CDR2 SVGAGI. The CDR3 nucleotides are TGTGCCAGCAGACCCGGGACAAAGCAAGAGACCCAGTACTTC. As protein: CASRPGTKQETQYF.